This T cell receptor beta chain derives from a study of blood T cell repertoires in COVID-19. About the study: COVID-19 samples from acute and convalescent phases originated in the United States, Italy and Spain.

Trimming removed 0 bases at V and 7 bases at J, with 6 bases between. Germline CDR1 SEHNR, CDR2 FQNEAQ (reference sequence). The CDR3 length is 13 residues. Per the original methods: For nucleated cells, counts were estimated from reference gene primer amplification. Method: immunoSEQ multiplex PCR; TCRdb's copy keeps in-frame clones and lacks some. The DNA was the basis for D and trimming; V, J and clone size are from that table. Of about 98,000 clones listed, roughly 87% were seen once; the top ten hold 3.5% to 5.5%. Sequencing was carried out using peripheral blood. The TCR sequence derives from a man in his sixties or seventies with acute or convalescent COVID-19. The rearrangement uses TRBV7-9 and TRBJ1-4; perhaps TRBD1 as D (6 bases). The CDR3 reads CASSLAGGEKLFF. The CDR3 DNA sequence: TGTGCCAGCAGCTTAGCAGGGGGTGAAAAACTGTTTTTT.